A single sample is the source of the 6 T cell receptor beta chains below, sequenced in a study of T cell repertoires in cytomegalovirus infection. TCRdb called the reads again in MiXCR, with one record for every CDR3 protein. This sample has approximately 730,000 distinct CDR3 sequences, with around 29% found just once. Their target antigens are unknown. The sequences come from cultured CD8+ T cells from PBMCs, collected from culture after CMV antigen stimulation. Receptors were obtained from a human donor in good health (CMV status not recorded). Some clones in this sample may be carry-over from other donors' samples.

The chain links TRBV5-6 to TRBJ2-6; D uncertain. There are 19 residues in the CDR3. Trimming shortened V by 2 bases and J by 0 bases, and 18 bases separated the two germline ends. CDR1 and CDR2 from the germline V gene are SGHDT and YYEEEE. The CDR3 DNA is TGTGCCAGCAGCTTAACAGACCGTCCTTTTAACTCTGGGGCCAACGTCCTGACTTTC. It codes for CASSLTDRPFNSGANVLTF.

The gene calls are TRBV20-1 and TRBJ1-2; the match to TRBD1 covers 8 bases. Germline values: CDR1 DFQATT, CDR2 SNEGSKA (reference sequence). The CDR3 runs to 14 residues. J lost 6 bases, V lost 0 bases, and 6 bases had no gene match. The CDR3: CSARDLTGGNGYTF. The CDR3, as DNA: TGCAGTGCTAGAGATCTCACAGGGGGGAATGGCTACACCTTC.

This clonotype was counted many times. The gene calls are TRBV6-1 and TRBJ1-3; a possible D gene is TRBD1 (5 bases). The germline CDR1 and CDR2 sequences are MNHNS and SASEGT. V was clipped by 4 bases and J by 0 bases, with 13 bases between them. This CDR3 comprises 16 residues. CDR3 sequence: CASSAGGHLSGNTIYF. CDR3 nucleotides: TGTGCCAGCAGTGCAGGAGGACACCTCTCTGGAAACACCATATATTTT.

This clonotype has more than one count but fewer than ten. Here the CDR3 reads CASSSPGQGLHTIYF. CDR3 in DNA: TGTGCCAGCAGTTCCCCGGGACAGGGACTCCACACCATATATTTT. The chain has TRBV12-3 or TRBV12-4 and TRBJ1-3, with 9 bases matching TRBD1. The CDR3 is 15 amino acids. V lost 4 bases to trimming and J lost 8 bases; unmatched junction nucleotides: 9.

The chain is built from TRBV19 and TRBJ1-1; D is ambiguous. The CDR3 covers 14 residues. The V gene's germline CDR1 is LNHDA and CDR2 SQIVND (reference sequence). The ends were cut back, 3 bases at V and 3 bases at J, with 11 bases in the middle. Written as DNA, the CDR3 is TGTGCCAGTAGTATCGGTGGATTAGACACTGAAGCTTTCTTT. It specifies CASSIGGLDTEAFF.

The V call is TRBV24-1, the J call TRBJ2-1, with D possibly TRBD1 on 6 matching bases. Germline CDR1 and CDR2: KGHDR and SFDVKD. The CDR3 loop spans 14 amino acids. Deletions cut 9 bases from V and 5 bases from J, with 16 bases between. The CDR3 bases are TGTGCCACCCAGCCAGGGGAAGTAAACAATGAGCAGTTCTTC. Protein sequence: CATQPGEVNNEQFF.